This entry is about one T cell receptor (beta chain). V dropped 0 bases and J dropped 5 bases, with 14 bases sitting between them. The CDR3 has 15 residues. Germline V gene data show CDR1 as SGHDT and CDR2 as YYEEEE. The source of the sample is a study of blood T cell repertoires in COVID-19. The method was immunoSEQ multiplex PCR; TCRdb's version includes in-frame clones alone and lacks a portion of them. The sample includes tens of thousands of clones, about nine tenths of them seen just once. This sequence originates from a woman in her 70s with active COVID-19. Input material: peripheral blood. This chain connects TRBV5-6 to TRBJ2-5; D is possibly TRBD1 (5 bases). CDR3 in DNA: TGTGCCAGCAGCTTGGCAGGGCCAGCCGGGGAGACCCAGTACTTC. It yields the protein CASSLAGPAGETQYF.